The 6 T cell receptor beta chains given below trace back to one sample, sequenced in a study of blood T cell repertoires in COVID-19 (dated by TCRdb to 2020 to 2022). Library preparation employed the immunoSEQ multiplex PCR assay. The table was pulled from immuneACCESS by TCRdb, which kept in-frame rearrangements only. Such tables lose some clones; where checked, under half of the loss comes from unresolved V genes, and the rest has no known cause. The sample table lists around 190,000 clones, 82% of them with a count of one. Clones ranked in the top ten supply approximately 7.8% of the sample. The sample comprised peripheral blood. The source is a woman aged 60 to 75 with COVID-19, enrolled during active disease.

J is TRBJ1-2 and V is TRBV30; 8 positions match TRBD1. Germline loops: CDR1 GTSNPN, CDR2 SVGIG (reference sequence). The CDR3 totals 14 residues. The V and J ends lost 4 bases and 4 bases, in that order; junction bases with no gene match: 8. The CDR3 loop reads CAWTTDRGPYGYTF. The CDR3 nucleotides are TGTGCCTGGACCACCGACAGGGGACCCTATGGCTACACCTTC.

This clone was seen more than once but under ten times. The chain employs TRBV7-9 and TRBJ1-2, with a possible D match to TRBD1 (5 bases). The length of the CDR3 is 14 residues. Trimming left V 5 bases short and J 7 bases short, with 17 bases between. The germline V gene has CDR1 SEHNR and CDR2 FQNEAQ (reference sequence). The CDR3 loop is CASSHGRGRAGYTF. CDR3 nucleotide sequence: TGTGCCAGCAGCCATGGACGAGGCAGGGCTGGCTACACCTTC.

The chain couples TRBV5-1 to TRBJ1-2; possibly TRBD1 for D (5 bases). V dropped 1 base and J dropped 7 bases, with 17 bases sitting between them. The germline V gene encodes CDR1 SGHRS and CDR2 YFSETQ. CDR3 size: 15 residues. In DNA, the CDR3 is TGCGCCAGCAGCTTGAACCGGGACTTTGGATCTGGCTACACCTTC. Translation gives CASSLNRDFGSGYTF.

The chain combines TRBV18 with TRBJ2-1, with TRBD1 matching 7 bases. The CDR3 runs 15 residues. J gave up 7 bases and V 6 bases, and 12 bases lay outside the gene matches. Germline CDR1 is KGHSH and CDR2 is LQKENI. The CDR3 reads CASSLKTGNGNEQFF. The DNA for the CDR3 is TGTGCCAGCTCCCTTAAGACAGGGAATGGGAATGAGCAGTTCTTC.

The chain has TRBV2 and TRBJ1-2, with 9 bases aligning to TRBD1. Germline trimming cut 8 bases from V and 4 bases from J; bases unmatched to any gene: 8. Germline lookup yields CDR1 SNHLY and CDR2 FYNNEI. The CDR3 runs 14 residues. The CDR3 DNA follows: TGTGCCAGCGGCTCACAGGGGGCGGGCTATGGCTACACCTTC. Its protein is CASGSQGAGYGYTF.

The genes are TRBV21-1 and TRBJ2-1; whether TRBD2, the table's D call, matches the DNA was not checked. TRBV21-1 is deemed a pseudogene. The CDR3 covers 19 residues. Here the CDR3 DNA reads TGTGCCAGCAGCCCTCGACTAGCGGGGGCCTCAAGCTCCTACAATGAGCAGTTCTTC. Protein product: CASSPRLAGASSSYNEQFF.